This T cell receptor (beta chain) comes out of a study of PD-L1 blockade in urothelial cancer. Findings and caveats of the study: Durable-benefit cases showed more tumor-associated blood clone expansion at 3 weeks.

This CDR3 has 15 amino acids. Germline CDR1 reads WSHSY; CDR2 reads SAAADI. V dropped 3 bases and J dropped 4; count of bases not matched to a gene: 8. With regard to this clone: Its antigen is not known.

Assay: immunoSEQ multiplex PCR; the TCRdb copy retains only in-frame clones and omits some. This sample yields over 65,000 clones, of which around four fifths are seen a single time; 4% to 6% belongs to the top ten. The J gene is TRBJ2-7, the V gene TRBV10-2; the match to TRBD1 covers 8 bases. The sample was PBMCs, taken around atezolizumab (anti-PD-L1) treatment. The receptor comes from a man in his 70s with urothelial cancer. The CDR3 loop reads CASSDLRTGRYEQYF. In DNA, the CDR3 is TGCGCCAGCAGTGACCTTAGGACAGGGCGATACGAGCAGTACTTC.